Below are 9 T cell receptor beta chains sequenced from a single sample in a study of PD-1 blockade in classical Hodgkin lymphoma. Noted time point: cycle 4 day 1 (C4D1), after 6 weeks of nivolumab. Autologous stem cell transplantation was followed by relapse in every patient, and brentuximab vedotin exposure varied. Measured with immunoSEQ multiplex PCR; TCRdb has only the in-frame clones, and not every one. The sample gives about 39,000 clones, 77% of which show up once; roughly 9.8% is in the top ten. The sequenced sample was peripheral blood mononuclear cells (PBMCs), obtained before the fourth cycle of nivolumab. The receptor set was obtained from a human donor with classical Hodgkin lymphoma.

The chain couples TRBV5-1 to TRBJ2-1, with 8 bases identical to TRBD1. This CDR3 is built from 15 residues. In germline, CDR1 is SGHRS, CDR2 YFSETQ. The V and J ends lost 3 bases and 10 bases, in that order; junction bases with no gene match: 12. The CDR3 nucleotides read TGCGCCAGCAGCTGGGAAGGACAGGGCGTCGGGGAGCAGTTCTTC. Protein product: CASSWEGQGVGEQFF.

The CDR3 sequence: CASSLALDAGPINQPQHF. CDR3 in DNA: TGTGCCAGCAGTTTAGCCCTGGATGCGGGCCCGATCAATCAGCCCCAGCATTTT. The chain is built from TRBV28 and TRBJ1-5; D remains ambiguous. V was cut by 2 bases and J by 3 bases, with 20 bases left in between. CDR3 size: 18 residues. Germline-derived CDR1 and CDR2 are MDHEN and SYDVKM.

This rearrangement joins TRBV5-1 to TRBJ1-3; D gene uncertain. Per germline, CDR1 SGHRS and CDR2 YFSETQ. V was shortened by 0 bases and J by 2 bases, with 9 bases between the two germline ends. There are 15 residues in the CDR3. Here the CDR3 DNA reads TGCGCCAGCAGCTTGGCAGGCGACGCTGGAAACACCATATATTTT. Translation: CASSLAGDAGNTIYF. The full variable domain, with the rest looked up from reference TRBV5-1 and TRBJ1-3, is KAGVTQTPRYLIKTRGQQVTLSCSPISGHRSVSWYQQTPGQGLQFLFEYFSETQRNKGNFPGRFSGRQFSNSRSEMNVSTLELGDSALYLCASSLAGDAGNTIYFGEGSWLTVV.

The chain links TRBV5-4 to TRBJ1-2; D is unclear. The CDR3 sequence is 15 residues long. Germline CDR1 reads SGHNT; CDR2 reads YYREEE (reference sequence). Trimming removed 4 bases from V and 0 bases from J, with 13 bases in between. CDR3 bases: TGTGCCAGCAGCCAAGGGCAGAACACTAACTATGGCTACACCTTC. This encodes CASSQGQNTNYGYTF.

The chain combines TRBV6-5 with TRBJ2-7, with a possible D match to TRBD1 (6 bases). V lost 11 bases and J 0 bases, leaving 14 bases between the germline ends. Germline CDR1 is MNHEY and CDR2 is SVGAGI. This CDR3 contains 13 residues. CDR3 DNA: TGTGCCTCCGGGGACACTCACTCCTACGAGCAGTACTTC. It translates to CASGDTHSYEQYF.

V usage is TRBV5-1 and J usage is TRBJ2-1, with a weak D call TRBD1 (5 bases). The CDR3 runs 12 residues. CDR1 and CDR2 (germline): SGHRS, YFSETQ. V was clipped by 4 bases and J by 12 bases, with 14 bases between them. Written as DNA, the CDR3 is TGCGCCAGCAGCCACGACAGTCGTCGGCAGTTCTTC. As protein: CASSHDSRRQFF. Complete variable domain (other parts from reference TRBV5-1 and TRBJ2-1): KAGVTQTPRYLIKTRGQQVTLSCSPISGHRSVSWYQQTPGQGLQFLFEYFSETQRNKGNFPGRFSGRQFSNSRSEMNVSTLELGDSALYLCASSHDSRRQFFGPGTRLTVL.

The chain uses TRBV6-5 and TRBJ1-2, with a tentative D call TRBD1 (5 bases). The germline gives CDR1 MNHEY, CDR2 SVGAGI. The length of the CDR3 is 15 residues. V lost 4 bases and J lost 5, with 17 bases in between. The CDR3 sequence: CASSSPGAGGYGYTF. The CDR3, as DNA: TGTGCCAGCAGTTCCCCTGGGGCGGGGGGTTATGGCTACACCTTC.

This chain connects TRBV5-4 to TRBJ1-3; weak D call: TRBD1 (5 bases). Germline V gene data show CDR1 as SGHNT and CDR2 as YYREEE (reference sequence). The CDR3 contains 15 residues. Trimming left V 1 base short and J 3 bases short, with 11 bases between. The CDR3 spells CASSLRGRSGNTIYF. In DNA form, the CDR3 reads TGTGCCAGCAGCTTGAGGGGAAGGAGTGGAAACACCATATATTTT.

This chain links TRBV28 with TRBJ2-7; no reliable D call. Germline V gene lookup returns CDR1 MDHEN and CDR2 SYDVKM. V shed 7 bases and J shed 5 bases, with 30 bases lying between them. This CDR3 is built from 18 residues. Written as DNA, the CDR3 is TGTGCCAGCAAAAGTAAAGGGTTGGAACTATCGGCCCAACACGAGCAGTACTTC. As protein: CASKSKGLELSAQHEQYF.